The T cell receptor (beta chain) described here comes from a study of CD8+ T cells in alopecia areata (dated 2018 in TCRdb). With regard to the full study: Treated patients were enrolled in an open-label pilot trial of oral tofacitinib, 5 to 10 mg twice daily, for moderate-to-severe alopecia areata. Patients stayed on tofacitinib for 6 to 18 months and then had 6 months of follow-up off drug so that delayed response and recurrence could be assessed. In treated patients, disease severity was measured using the SALT score, which gives the percentage of scalp surface area affected. In both human patients and the C3H/HeJ mouse model, the study applied high-throughput TCRbeta sequencing to look at T cell clonal expansion in alopecia areata. On the human side, TCRbeta sequencing was run on scalp tissue and on sorted CD4+ and CD8+ peripheral blood T cells from healthy controls and from alopecia areata patients with either patchy or totalis/universalis disease. Biopsies were taken from tofacitinib-treated patients at baseline and again at 4 and 24 weeks into treatment, and several of those patients also had a later scalp biopsy. Clonality in the scalp was compared among normal scalp (n=4), patchy alopecia areata scalp (n=8), and alopecia totalis/universalis scalp (n=8). The RNA source kit depended on sample type: the PAXgene miRNA kit for fixed scalp, the miRNeasy kit for PBMCs, and the RNeasy kit for mouse skin. Amplification of TCRbeta CDR3 regions was done by immunoSEQ multiplex PCR using 35 Vbeta forward primers and 13 Jbeta reverse primers. Results the study describes overall, beyond this receptor: Resident alphabeta T cells in normal human skin are also sequenced, complicating scalp TCR repertoire analysis, unlike mouse skin dominated by gammadelta T cells. Lesional scalp, especially in alopecia totalis/universalis, showed higher clonality and more expanded CD8+ clones than normal scalp, suggesting antigenic drive. Compared with mice, TCR sequences shared between patients were less clear, possibly partly because of HLA diversity across the patient population. During tofacitinib treatment, many expanded lesional clones stuck around in both scalp and blood, and this persistence may partly explain why relapse happens after treatment is stopped. The treated cohort was small, with a single nonresponder, so links between baseline CD8+ expansion and response need larger studies. Tofacitinib significantly decreased scalp clonality and the number of expanded CD8+ clones among the top 100 scalp clones.

Reading the germline V gene (reference sequence) gives CDR1 GTSNPN and CDR2 SVGIG. From the cysteine through the phenylalanine, the CDR3 covers 13 amino acids. This entry keeps only the CDR3 DNA: 39 bases, framed from base 1. The V end gives up 3 bases and the J end 5 bases, leaving 5 bases in the junction not matched to a gene. The sample's treatment or condition label, decoded: oral pan-JAK inhibitor, 5-10 mg twice daily. Lesional scalp punch biopsies and peripheral blood were collected from alopecia areata patients. PBMCs were separated by density centrifugation and stained for CD3, CD4 and CD8, after which CD4+ and CD8+ T cells were sorted on a FACSAria. Preparation of the library involved the immunoSEQ multiplex PCR assay. For TCR sequencing, RNA was extracted from every sample and reverse transcribed into cDNA to serve as template. SuperScript III was used for first-strand cDNA synthesis, primed with a 2:1 mix of oligo-dT and random hexamers. A synthetic immune receptor repertoire was used to measure amplification bias, and any remaining bias was corrected computationally. As for the original processing: Raw reads were preprocessed to remove errors, and CDR3 was defined by IMGT conventions from the conserved cysteine to phenylalanine. To get clonality, Shannon entropy was normalized by log2 of the number of productive unique TCRs and the result was subtracted from 1. Whether each scalp clone was CD4 or CD8 was inferred by checking scalp TCRbeta sequences against the CD4 and CD8 repertoires from sorted blood. TCRdb obtained this table from immuneACCESS and retained in-frame rearrangements with V and J assigned. These tables miss some clones; where compared with another copy, unresolved V genes account for less than half of the shortfall, and the remainder is unexplained. That table is the source of V, J and clone size, and D and trimming were worked out from the DNA. The sample contains under 300,000 clones, 60% of them found a single time. About 0.89% of the sample belongs to the ten largest clones.

In its sample, this clone was seen a few times. It has no known antigen specificity. Nothing much larger sits one base from this clone, and base qualities are not available. Source: CD4+ T cells sorted from blood, taken at roughly week 52, from a patient treated with tofacitinib. Recombination joined TRBV30 with TRBJ2-5, and TRBD2 aligns with 8 junction nucleotides. This sequence originates from a human donor with alopecia areata. CDR3 loop: CAWSLRGGETQYF. The nucleotide sequence reads as follows: TGTGCCTGGAGCCTCCGGGGGGGTGAGACCCAGTACTTC.